This T cell receptor (beta chain) comes out of a study of blood T cell repertoires in COVID-19. Trimming pared 5 bases from V and 2 bases from J, leaving 12 bases between. Germline V gene sequence: CDR1 SGHAT, CDR2 FQNNGV. CDR3 length equals 14 residues. Per the study methods: Amplification of reference gene primers provided the estimated nucleated cell counts. Profiling relied on immunoSEQ multiplex PCR, and the TCRdb table lists in-frame clones only, not all of them. The DNA was the basis for D and trimming; V, J and clone size are from that table. The table lists more than 250,000 clones, around 89% of them singletons.

This receptor was taken from a man between 18 and 35 years old who had recovered from COVID-19. The rearrangement links TRBV11-2 to TRBJ2-5, with D possibly matching TRBD2 (6 bases). Sequenced: peripheral blood. CDR3 sequence reads: CASSAGTHQETQYF. The CDR3 DNA follows: TGTGCCAGCAGCGCGGGGACTCATCAAGAGACCCAGTACTTC.